The sequence of this T cell receptor (beta chain) was determined in a study of blood T cells in healthy people across ages. Study-wide results and caveats: With age, beta diversity per million T cells declined roughly linearly, significantly by approximately 40. Estimated diversity that came from one million T cells was considered an underestimate.

Approximately 9.7 milliliters was the volume of peripheral blood drawn from each donor. From germline, CDR1 is MNHEY and CDR2 SVGAGI. The CDR3 contains 14 residues. The germline V and J ends were trimmed by 6 bases and 7 bases, with 17 bases remaining between them. A sample-barcoded 5' primer and a J-beta primer mix were used in a second PCR of about 6 to 11 cycles. TCRdb fed the 5' RACE reads into MiXCR, producing one record per CDR3 protein. The sample lists over 1,200,000 distinct CDR3 sequences, roughly 60% seen once, with under 8.5% in the top ten. This clonotype appeared a few times. Its antigen is currently unknown.

This clonotype was sampled from a man aged 18 to 30 in good health. The sample comprised blood. The chain links TRBV6-5 to TRBJ2-3; D may match TRBD1 or TRBD2 (5 bases each). CDR3 amino acids: CASSSGARLNTQYF. The CDR3, as DNA: TGTGCCAGCAGCTCCGGGGCGCGCTTGAATACGCAGTATTTT.